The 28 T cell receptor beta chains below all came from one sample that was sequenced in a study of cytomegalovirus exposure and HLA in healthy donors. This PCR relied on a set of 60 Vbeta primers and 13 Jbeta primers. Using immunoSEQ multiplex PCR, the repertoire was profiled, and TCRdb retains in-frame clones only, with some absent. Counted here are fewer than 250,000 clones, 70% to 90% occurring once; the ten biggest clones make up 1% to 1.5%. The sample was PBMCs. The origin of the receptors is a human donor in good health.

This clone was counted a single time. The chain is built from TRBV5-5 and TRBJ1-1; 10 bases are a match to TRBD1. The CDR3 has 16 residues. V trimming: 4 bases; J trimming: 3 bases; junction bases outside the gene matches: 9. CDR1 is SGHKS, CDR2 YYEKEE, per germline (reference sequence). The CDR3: CASSPGTGAIYTEAFF. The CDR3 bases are TGTGCCAGCAGCCCCGGGACAGGGGCAATCTACACTGAAGCTTTCTTT.

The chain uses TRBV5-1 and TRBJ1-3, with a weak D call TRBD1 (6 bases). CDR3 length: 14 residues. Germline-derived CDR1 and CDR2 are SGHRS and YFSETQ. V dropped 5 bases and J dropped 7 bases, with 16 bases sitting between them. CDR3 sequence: CASRGTGYENTIYF. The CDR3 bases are TGCGCCAGCAGAGGAACAGGGTACGAGAACACCATATATTTT.

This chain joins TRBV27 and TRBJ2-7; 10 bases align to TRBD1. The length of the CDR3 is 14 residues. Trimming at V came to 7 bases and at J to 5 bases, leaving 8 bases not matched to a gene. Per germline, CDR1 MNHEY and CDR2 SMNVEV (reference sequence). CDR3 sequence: CASKRQGAHNEQYF. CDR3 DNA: TGTGCCAGCAAAAGACAGGGGGCGCATAACGAGCAGTACTTC.

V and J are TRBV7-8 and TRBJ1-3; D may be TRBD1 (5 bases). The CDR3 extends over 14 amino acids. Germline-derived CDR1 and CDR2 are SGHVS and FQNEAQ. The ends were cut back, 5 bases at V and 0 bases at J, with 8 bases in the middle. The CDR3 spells CASSPGFSGNTIYF. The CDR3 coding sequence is TGTGCCAGCAGCCCAGGGTTCTCTGGAAACACCATATATTTT. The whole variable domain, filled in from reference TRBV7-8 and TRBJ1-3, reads GAGVSQSPRYKVAKRGQDVALRCDPISGHVSLFWYQQALGQGPEFLTYFQNEAQLDKSGLPSDRFFAERPEGSVSTLKIQRTQQEDSAVYLCASSPGFSGNTIYFGEGSWLTVV.

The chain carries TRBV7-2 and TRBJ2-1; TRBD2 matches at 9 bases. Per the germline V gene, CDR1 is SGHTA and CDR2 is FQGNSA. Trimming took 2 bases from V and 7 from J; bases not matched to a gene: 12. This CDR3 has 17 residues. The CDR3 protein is CASSLNVGAGGRNEQFF. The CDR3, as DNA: TGTGCCAGCAGCTTAAATGTTGGAGCGGGAGGTAGGAATGAGCAGTTCTTC.

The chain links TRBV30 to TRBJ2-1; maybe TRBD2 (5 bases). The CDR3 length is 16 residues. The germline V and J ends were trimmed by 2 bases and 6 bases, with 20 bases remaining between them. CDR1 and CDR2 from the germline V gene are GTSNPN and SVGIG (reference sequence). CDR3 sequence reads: CAWSLLGWERFNEQFF. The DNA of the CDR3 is TGTGCCTGGAGTCTCCTTGGCTGGGAGCGCTTCAATGAGCAGTTCTTC.

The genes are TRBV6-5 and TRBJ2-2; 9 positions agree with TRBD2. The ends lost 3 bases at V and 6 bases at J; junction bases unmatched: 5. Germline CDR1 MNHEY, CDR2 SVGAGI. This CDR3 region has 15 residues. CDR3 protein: CASSYLAGVSGELFF. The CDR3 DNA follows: TGTGCCAGCAGTTATTTAGCGGGAGTCTCCGGGGAGCTGTTTTTT.

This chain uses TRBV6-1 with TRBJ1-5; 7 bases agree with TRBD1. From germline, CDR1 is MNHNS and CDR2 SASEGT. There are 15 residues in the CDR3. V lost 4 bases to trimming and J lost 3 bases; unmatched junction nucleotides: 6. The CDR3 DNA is TGTGCCAGCAGTGCCAATACAGGGGACAATCAGCCCCAGCATTTT. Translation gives CASSANTGDNQPQHF.

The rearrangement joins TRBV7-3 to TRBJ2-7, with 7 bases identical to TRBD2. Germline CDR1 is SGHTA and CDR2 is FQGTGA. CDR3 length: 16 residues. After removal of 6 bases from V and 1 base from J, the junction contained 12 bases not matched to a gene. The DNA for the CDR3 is TGTGCCAGCAGACAAGCCAGGCTAGCGGAGTCCTACGAGCAGTACTTC. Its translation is CASRQARLAESYEQYF.

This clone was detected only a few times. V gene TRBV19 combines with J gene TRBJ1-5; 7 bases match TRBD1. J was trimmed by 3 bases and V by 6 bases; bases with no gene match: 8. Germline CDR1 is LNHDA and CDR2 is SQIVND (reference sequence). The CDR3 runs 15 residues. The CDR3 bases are TGTGCCAGTAGGTTTGGACAGGAGGCCAATCAGCCCCAGCATTTT. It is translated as CASRFGQEANQPQHF.

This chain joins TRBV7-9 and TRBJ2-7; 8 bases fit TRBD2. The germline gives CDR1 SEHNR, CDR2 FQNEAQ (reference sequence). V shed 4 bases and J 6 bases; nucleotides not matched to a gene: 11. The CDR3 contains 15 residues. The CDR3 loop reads CASSSLAGGLSEQYF. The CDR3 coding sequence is TGTGCCAGCAGCTCCCTGGCGGGAGGTTTATCCGAGCAGTACTTC.

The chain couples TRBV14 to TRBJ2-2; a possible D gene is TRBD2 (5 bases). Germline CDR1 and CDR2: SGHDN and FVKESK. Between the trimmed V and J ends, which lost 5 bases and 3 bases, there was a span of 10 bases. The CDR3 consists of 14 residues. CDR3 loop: CASSSRTYTGELFF. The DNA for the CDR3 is TGTGCCAGCAGCTCAAGGACTTACACCGGGGAGCTGTTTTTT. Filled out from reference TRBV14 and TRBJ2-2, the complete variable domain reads EAGVTQFPSHSVIEKGQTVTLRCDPISGHDNLYWYRRVMGKEIKFLLHFVKESKQDESGMPNNRFLAERTGGTYSTLKVQPAELEDSGVYFCASSSRTYTGELFFGEGSRLTVL.

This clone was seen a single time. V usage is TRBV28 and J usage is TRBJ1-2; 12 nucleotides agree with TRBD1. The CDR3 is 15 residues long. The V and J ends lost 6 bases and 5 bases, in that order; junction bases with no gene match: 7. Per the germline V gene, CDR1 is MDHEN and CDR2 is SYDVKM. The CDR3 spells CASSRPGQGAYGYTF. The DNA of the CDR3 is TGTGCCAGCAGCCGCCCGGGACAGGGGGCGTATGGCTACACCTTC.

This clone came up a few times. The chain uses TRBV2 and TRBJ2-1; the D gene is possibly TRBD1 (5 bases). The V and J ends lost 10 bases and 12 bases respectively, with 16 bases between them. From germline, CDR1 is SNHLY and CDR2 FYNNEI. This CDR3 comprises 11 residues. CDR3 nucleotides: TGTGCCACCCCAAGCCAGGGTGGGCAGTTCTTC. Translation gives CATPSQGGQFF.

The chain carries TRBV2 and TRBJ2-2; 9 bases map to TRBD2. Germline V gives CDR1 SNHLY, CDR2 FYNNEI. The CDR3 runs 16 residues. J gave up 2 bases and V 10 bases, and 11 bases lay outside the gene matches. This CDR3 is CAITGQGLANTGELFF. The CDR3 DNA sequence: TGTGCCATCACCGGGCAGGGACTAGCAAACACCGGGGAGCTGTTTTTT.

CDR3: CASSELGPTNTEAFF. The DNA for the CDR3 is TGTGCCAGCAGTGAATTGGGGCCTACGAACACTGAAGCTTTCTTT. The genes are TRBV25-1 and TRBJ1-1, with D possibly being TRBD1 (5 bases). The germline V gene encodes CDR1 MGHDK and CDR2 SYGVNS. V was pared by 1 base and J by 1 base, with 10 bases between. The CDR3 runs to 15 residues.

The CDR3 nucleotides read TGCGCCAGCAGCCCCGTCCTCAGGGGACGCACAGATACGCAGTATTTT. Its translation is CASSPVLRGRTDTQYF. V and J are TRBV5-1 and TRBJ2-3; D is possibly TRBD1 (6 bases). The CDR3 consists of 16 residues. Germline V gives CDR1 SGHRS, CDR2 YFSETQ. V was trimmed by 4 bases and J by 1 base, leaving 16 bases between them.

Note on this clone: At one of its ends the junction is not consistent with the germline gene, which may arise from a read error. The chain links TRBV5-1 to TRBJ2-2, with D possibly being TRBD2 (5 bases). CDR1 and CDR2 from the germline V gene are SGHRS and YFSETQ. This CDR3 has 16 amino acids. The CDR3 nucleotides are TGCGCCAGCAGCTCCTACCCAGCGGCGAACATCGGGGAGCTGTTTTTT. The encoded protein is CASSSYPAANIGELFF.

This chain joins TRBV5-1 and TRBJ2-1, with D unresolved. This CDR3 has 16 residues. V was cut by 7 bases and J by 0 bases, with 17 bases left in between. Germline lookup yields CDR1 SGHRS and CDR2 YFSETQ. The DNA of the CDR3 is TGCGCCAGCGCACCTAACGCCCTTAGCTCCTACAATGAGCAGTTCTTC. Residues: CASAPNALSSYNEQFF.

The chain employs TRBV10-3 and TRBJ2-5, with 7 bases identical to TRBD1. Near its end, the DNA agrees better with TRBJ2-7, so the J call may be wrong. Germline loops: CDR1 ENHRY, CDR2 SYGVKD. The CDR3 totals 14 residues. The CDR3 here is CAISETRDSYEQYF. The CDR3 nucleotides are TGTGCCATCAGTGAGACTCGGGACAGCTACGAGCAGTACTTC.

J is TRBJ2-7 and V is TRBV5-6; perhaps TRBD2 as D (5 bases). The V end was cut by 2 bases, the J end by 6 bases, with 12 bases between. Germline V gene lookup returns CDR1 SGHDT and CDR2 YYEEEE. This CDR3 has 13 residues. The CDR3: CASSLAEGGEQYF. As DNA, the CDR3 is TGTGCCAGCAGCTTAGCTGAAGGAGGCGAGCAGTACTTC.

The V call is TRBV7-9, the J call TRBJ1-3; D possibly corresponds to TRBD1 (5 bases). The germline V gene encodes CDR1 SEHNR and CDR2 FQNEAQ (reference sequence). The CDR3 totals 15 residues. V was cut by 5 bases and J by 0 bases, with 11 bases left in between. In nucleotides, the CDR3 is TGTGCCAGCAGCCCCGACAGAGTCTCTGGAAACACCATATATTTT. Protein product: CASSPDRVSGNTIYF.

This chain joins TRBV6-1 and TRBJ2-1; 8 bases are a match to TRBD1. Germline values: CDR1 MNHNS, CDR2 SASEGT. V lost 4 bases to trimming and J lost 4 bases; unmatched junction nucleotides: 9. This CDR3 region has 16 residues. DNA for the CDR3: TGTGCCAGCAGTGGCCTCTCGGACAGGGCGTACAATGAGCAGTTCTTC. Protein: CASSGLSDRAYNEQFF.

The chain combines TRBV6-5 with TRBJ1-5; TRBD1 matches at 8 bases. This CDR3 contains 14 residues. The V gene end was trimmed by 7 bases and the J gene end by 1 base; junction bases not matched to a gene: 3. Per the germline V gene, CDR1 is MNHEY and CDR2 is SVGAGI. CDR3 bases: TGTGCCAGCAAGGACAGGGAGAGCAATCAGCCCCAGCATTTT. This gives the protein CASKDRESNQPQHF.

In DNA form, the CDR3 reads TGTGCCAGCAGATCGGTAAGAACCTACGAGCAGTACTTC. Translated, it gives CASRSVRTYEQYF. The V and J genes are TRBV11-2 and TRBJ2-7; D gene ambiguous. This CDR3 has 13 amino acids. Trimming pared 6 bases from V and 2 bases from J, leaving 11 bases between. CDR1 is SGHAT, CDR2 FQNNGV, per germline.

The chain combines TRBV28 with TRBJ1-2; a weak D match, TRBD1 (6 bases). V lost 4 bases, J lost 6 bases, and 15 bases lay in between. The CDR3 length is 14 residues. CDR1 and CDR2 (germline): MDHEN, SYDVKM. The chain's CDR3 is CASSSASGHHGYTF. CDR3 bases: TGTGCCAGCAGTTCTGCTTCGGGACATCATGGCTACACCTTC.

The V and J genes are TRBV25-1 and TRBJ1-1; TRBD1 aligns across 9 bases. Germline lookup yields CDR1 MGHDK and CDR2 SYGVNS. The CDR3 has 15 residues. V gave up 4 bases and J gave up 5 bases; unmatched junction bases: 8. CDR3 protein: CASSGFTGGKTEAFF. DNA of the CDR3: TGTGCCAGCAGTGGTTTCACAGGGGGCAAGACTGAAGCTTTCTTT.

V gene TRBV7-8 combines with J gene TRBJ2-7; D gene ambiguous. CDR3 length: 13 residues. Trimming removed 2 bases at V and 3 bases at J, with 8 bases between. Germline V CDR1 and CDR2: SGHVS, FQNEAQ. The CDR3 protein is CASSLRLGYEQYF. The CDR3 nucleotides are TGTGCCAGCAGCTTACGACTTGGCTACGAGCAGTACTTC. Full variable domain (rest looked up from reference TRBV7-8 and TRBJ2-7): GAGVSQSPRYKVAKRGQDVALRCDPISGHVSLFWYQQALGQGPEFLTYFQNEAQLDKSGLPSDRFFAERPEGSVSTLKIQRTQQEDSAVYLCASSLRLGYEQYFGPGTRLTVT.